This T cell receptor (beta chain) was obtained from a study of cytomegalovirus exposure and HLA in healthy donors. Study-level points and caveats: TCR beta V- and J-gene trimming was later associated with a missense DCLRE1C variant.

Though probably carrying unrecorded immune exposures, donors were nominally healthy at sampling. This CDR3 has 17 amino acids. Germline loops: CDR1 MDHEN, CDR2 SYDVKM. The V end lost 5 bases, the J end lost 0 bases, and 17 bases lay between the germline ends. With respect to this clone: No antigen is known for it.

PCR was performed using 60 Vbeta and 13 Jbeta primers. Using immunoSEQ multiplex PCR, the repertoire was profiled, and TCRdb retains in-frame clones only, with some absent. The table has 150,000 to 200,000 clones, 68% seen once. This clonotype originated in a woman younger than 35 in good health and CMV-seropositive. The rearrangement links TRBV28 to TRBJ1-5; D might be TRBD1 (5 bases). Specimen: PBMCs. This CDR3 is CASSIAGLAYSNQPQHF. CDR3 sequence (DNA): TGTGCCAGCAGTATAGCAGGGTTGGCATATAGCAATCAGCCCCAGCATTTT.